Sequencing of this T cell receptor (beta chain) was carried out in a study of cytotoxic CD8 clonotypes in ibrutinib-treated CLL. Study details: Of a cohort that held some 12 relapsed/refractory and some 14 treatment-naive patients, 17 to 18 were IGHV unmutated.

With sequencing, the targeted depth ranged from 1 in 200,000 to 1 in 1 million T cells. This table comes from immunoSEQ multiplex PCR, and its TCRdb copy is limited to in-frame clones, with some not included. Among 16,000 or so clones listed, about two thirds were seen once. The germline gives CDR1 LNHNV, CDR2 YYDKDF (reference sequence). Deletions cut 6 bases from V and 10 bases from J, with 30 bases between. CDR3 size: 17 residues. On this clone: Its specificity is not known.

Study results and limitations: The clonality went up when patients responded to ibrutinib and dropped back toward baseline at progression.

The chain is built from TRBV15 and TRBJ2-5, with a tentative D call TRBD1 (6 bases). Here the sequenced sample was PBMCs, taken before ibrutinib treatment. This TCR was sampled from a human donor with chronic lymphocytic leukemia. CDR3 loop: CATSPDRTATRLTGQYF. In DNA form, the CDR3 reads TGTGCCACCAGTCCTGATAGGACAGCCACACGCCTTACCGGCCAGTACTTC.